This T cell receptor beta chain came from a study of OX40 agonist ivuxolimab in advanced cancers. Some clones are missing from TCRdb's copy, which holds only in-frame ones; the method was immunoSEQ multiplex PCR. This table has roughly 130,000 clones, about 94% appearing once. Sample: CD4+ or CD8+ T cells sorted from blood, taken in a trial of the OX40 agonist ivuxolimab. The origin of this receptor is an adult with an advanced solid tumor such as melanoma, head and neck, liver or kidney cancer.

For the CDR3, the DNA is TGTGCCATCAGTGAGGGCCCGCCTGGGGGGCGAGAGACCCAGTACTTC. As protein: CAISEGPPGGRETQYF. This chain links TRBV10-3 with TRBJ2-5; D could derive from TRBD1 or TRBD2 (6 bases each). This CDR3 spans 16 amino acids. Trimming left V 2 bases short and J 4 bases short, with 17 bases between. In germline, CDR1 is ENHRY, CDR2 SYGVKD.